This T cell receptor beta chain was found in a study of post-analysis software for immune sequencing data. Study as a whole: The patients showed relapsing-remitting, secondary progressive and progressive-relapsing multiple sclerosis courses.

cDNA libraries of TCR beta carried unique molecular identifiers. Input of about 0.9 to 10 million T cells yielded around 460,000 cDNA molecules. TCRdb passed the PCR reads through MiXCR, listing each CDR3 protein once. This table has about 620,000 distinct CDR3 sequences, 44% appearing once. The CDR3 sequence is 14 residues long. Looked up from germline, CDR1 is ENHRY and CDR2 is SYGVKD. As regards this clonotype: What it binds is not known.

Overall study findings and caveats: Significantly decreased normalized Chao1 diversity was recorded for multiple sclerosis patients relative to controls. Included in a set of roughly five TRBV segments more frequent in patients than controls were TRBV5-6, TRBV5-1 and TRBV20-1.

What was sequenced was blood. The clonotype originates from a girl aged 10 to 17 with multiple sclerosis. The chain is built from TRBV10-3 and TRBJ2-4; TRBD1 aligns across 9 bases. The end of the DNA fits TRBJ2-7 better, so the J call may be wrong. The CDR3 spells CAISDPDRGHEQYF. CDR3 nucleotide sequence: TGTGCCATCAGTGATCCGGACAGGGGACACGAGCAGTACTTC.